Below are 6 T cell receptor beta chains sequenced from a single sample in a study of blood T cells in healthy people across ages. The use of a sample-barcoded 5' primer and a J-beta primer mix characterized a second PCR of about 6 to 12 cycles. From the 5' RACE reads, TCRdb called clonotypes with MiXCR, one entry per CDR3 protein. The data hold about 690,000 distinct CDR3 sequences, with approximately 40% observed a single time. Material for sequencing was blood. The receptors come from a man older than 75 in good health.

This sequence joins TRBV6-2 or TRBV6-3 and TRBJ2-1, with 11 bases that match TRBD1. The length of the CDR3 is 17 residues. The J segment lost 5 bases and the V segment lost 4 bases, leaving 10 bases of the junction unmatched. Germline values: CDR1 MNHEY, CDR2 SVGEGT. As DNA, the CDR3 is TGTGCCAGCAGTTCGGGACAGGGGGTGACGTCGAACAATGAGCAGTTCTTC. This sequence encodes CASSSGQGVTSNNEQFF.

This chain connects TRBV24-1 to TRBJ2-5, with 8 bases lining up with TRBD1. The junction had 10 bases not matched to a gene; V was cut back by 4 bases and J by 4 bases. The CDR3 totals 16 residues. In germline, CDR1 is KGHDR, CDR2 SFDVKD. CDR3 region: CATSDPPRQGSETQYF. In nucleotides, the CDR3 is TGTGCCACCAGTGACCCGCCGAGACAGGGGTCAGAGACCCAGTACTTC.

This chain joins TRBV7-2 and TRBJ2-1; 8 bases map to TRBD2. TRBJ2-7 explains the end of the DNA better; the J call may be wrong. The CDR3 totals 15 residues. Germline CDR1 is SGHTA and CDR2 is FQGNSA. CDR3 coding DNA: TGTGCCGCGGCGCTAGCGGGTTCCTCCTACAATGAGCAGTACTTC. Amino acid sequence: CAAALAGSSYNEQYF.

This clonotype was found a few times. The CDR3, as DNA: TGTGCCAGCAGCACGTCCGGGACGGCTCTCTCTGGGGCCAACGTCCTGACTTTC. Protein product: CASSTSGTALSGANVLTF. The chain combines TRBV3-1 with TRBJ2-6; either TRBD1 or TRBD2 may supply D (5 bases each). Trimming removed 5 bases at V and 0 bases at J, with 17 bases between. The CDR3 has 18 amino acids. CDR1 and CDR2 from the germline V gene are LGHDT and YNNKEL (reference sequence). Full variable domain (outside the CDR3, taken from reference TRBV3-1 and TRBJ2-6): DTAVSQTPKYLVTQMGNDKSIKCEQNLGHDTMYWYKQDSKKFLKIMFSYNNKELIINETVPNRFSPKSPDKAHLNLHINSLELGDSAVYFCASSTSGTALSGANVLTFGAGSRLTVL.

The chain uses TRBV14 and TRBJ2-5, with D perhaps TRBD2 (5 bases). Per the germline V gene, CDR1 is SGHDN and CDR2 is FVKESK. The CDR3 is 13 amino acids. V lost 4 bases and J lost 5, with 11 bases in between. CDR3 bases: TGTGCCAGCAGCCGGGGAGTAGCGGAGACCCAGTACTTC. Translation: CASSRGVAETQYF.

This clonotype was recorded a few times. This chain joins TRBV20-1 and TRBJ2-7, with 8 bases fitting TRBD2. After removal of 8 bases from V and 0 bases from J, the junction contained 3 bases not matched to a gene. The CDR3 is 12 amino acids. The germline gives CDR1 DFQATT, CDR2 SNEGSKA (reference sequence). CDR3 in DNA: TGCAGTCAAAGCGGGAGCTCCTACGAGCAGTACTTC. It translates to CSQSGSSYEQYF.